The next 19 T cell receptor beta chains were all read from a single sample in a study of cytomegalovirus exposure and HLA in healthy donors. The PCR ran on 60 Vbeta and 13 Jbeta primers. The method was immunoSEQ multiplex PCR; TCRdb's version includes in-frame clones alone and lacks a portion of them. Of 310,000 or so clones in the sample, about 90% were seen once. The sample comprised PBMCs. These receptor sequences come from a woman aged 18-35 years in good health and CMV-seronegative.

The chain employs TRBV6-1 and TRBJ1-5, with unresolved D. V lost 0 bases to trimming and J lost 6 bases, with 12 bases between them. The CDR3 sequence is 15 residues long. Germline V gene sequence: CDR1 MNHNS, CDR2 SASEGT. The CDR3 bases are TGTGCCAGCAGTGAAGCGCTTTACGGGATTCAGCCCCAGCATTTT. This codes for CASSEALYGIQPQHF.

The rearrangement uses TRBV6-5 and TRBJ1-4; no clear D. Germline V gene sequence: CDR1 MNHEY, CDR2 SVGAGI. V lost 7 bases and J lost 7, with 10 bases in between. The CDR3 runs to 12 residues. The CDR3 protein is CASTFTREKLFF. Here the CDR3 DNA reads TGTGCCAGCACCTTTACGCGTGAAAAACTGTTTTTT.

V gene TRBV6-1 combines with J gene TRBJ2-7, with 11 positions matching TRBD1. CDR1 MNHNS and CDR2 SASEGT come from the germline V gene. V trimming: 1 base; J trimming: 3 bases; junction bases outside the gene matches: 2. The CDR3 has 15 amino acids. CDR3 sequence (DNA): TGTGCCAGCAGTGAAGGGACAGGGGGCGTCTACGAGCAGTACTTC. It yields the protein CASSEGTGGVYEQYF.

V and J are TRBV5-5 and TRBJ2-2, with TRBD2 as a possible D gene (6 bases). CDR3 length equals 16 residues. V was cut by 3 bases and J by 2 bases, with 14 bases left in between. Germline CDR1 SGHKS, CDR2 YYEKEE (reference sequence). CDR3 nucleotide sequence: TGTGCCAGCAGCTCGCCAGGGACTGTTAACACCGGGGAGCTGTTTTTT. Translated, it gives CASSSPGTVNTGELFF.

The chain links TRBV10-1 to TRBJ2-3; the D is unclear. Germline V gene sequence: CDR1 WNHNN, CDR2 SYGVQD (reference sequence). This CDR3 region has 14 residues. V lost 4 bases, J lost 0 bases, and 8 bases lay in between. CDR3: CASSAPSSTDTQYF. The CDR3 DNA is TGCGCCAGCAGTGCCCCGTCTAGCACAGATACGCAGTATTTT.

The J gene is TRBJ1-2, the V gene TRBV9; D is possibly TRBD1 (5 bases). Between the trimmed V and J ends, which lost 3 bases and 0 bases, there was a span of 12 bases. CDR3 length: 15 amino acids. Germline V gene sequence: CDR1 SGDLS, CDR2 YYNGEE. CDR3 loop: CASSGEGVPNYGYTF. In DNA form, the CDR3 reads TGTGCCAGCAGCGGCGAAGGGGTCCCTAACTATGGCTACACCTTC. Full variable domain (rest looked up from reference TRBV9 and TRBJ1-2): DSGVTQTPKHLITATGQRVTLRCSPRSGDLSVYWYQQSLDQGLQFLIQYYNGEERAKGNILERFSAQQFPDLHSELNLSSLELGDSALYFCASSGEGVPNYGYTFGSGTRLTVV.

The chain couples TRBV19 to TRBJ1-1, with 7 bases lining up with TRBD1. The germline V gene encodes CDR1 LNHDA and CDR2 SQIVND (reference sequence). J lost 6 bases, V lost 6 bases, and 7 bases had no gene match. CDR3 length: 13 residues. The chain's CDR3 is CASRITGVPEAFF. The CDR3 coding sequence is TGTGCCAGTAGGATAACAGGGGTACCTGAAGCTTTCTTT.

The rearrangement joins TRBV7-9 to TRBJ1-5, with TRBD1 matching over 10 bases. Germline assignment: CDR1 SEHNR and CDR2 FQNEAQ (reference sequence). After removal of 1 base from V and 8 bases from J, the junction contained 5 bases not matched to a gene. This CDR3 has 15 amino acids. The CDR3 spells CASSLGDRGGEPQHF. The DNA of the CDR3 is TGTGCCAGCAGCTTAGGGGACAGGGGAGGTGAGCCCCAGCATTTT.

This chain joins TRBV27 and TRBJ2-1; 7 bases match TRBD2. CDR3 length: 18 amino acids. The V and J ends lost 6 bases and 0 bases, in that order; junction bases with no gene match: 14. Germline lookup yields CDR1 MNHEY and CDR2 SMNVEV (reference sequence). CDR3 sequence (DNA): TGTGCCAGCAGCCAGTATCTCCTTGGCGGGGGCTCCTACAATGAGCAGTTCTTC. Translated: CASSQYLLGGGSYNEQFF.

This chain joins TRBV4-1 and TRBJ1-6; D uncertain. Germline values: CDR1 MGHRA, CDR2 YSYEKL. Between the trimmed V and J ends, which lost 2 bases and 14 bases, there was a span of 19 bases. There are 15 residues in the CDR3. This CDR3 is CASSQIFNPLSTLHF. CDR3 sequence (DNA): TGCGCCAGCAGCCAAATCTTTAACCCCCTAAGCACCCTCCACTTT.

The chain couples TRBV19 to TRBJ1-5, with D maybe TRBD1 (5 bases). The V gene lost 3 bases and the J gene lost 5 bases, with 17 bases spanning the gap. This CDR3 comprises 16 residues. Germline CDR1 reads LNHDA; CDR2 reads SQIVND (reference sequence). CDR3 in amino acids: CASSMGPGERDQPQHF. DNA of the CDR3: TGTGCCAGTAGTATGGGACCGGGGGAAAGAGATCAGCCCCAGCATTTT.

Details on this clone: The junction shows a germline mismatch at one end, possibly a read error. The same CDR3 arises from other DNA sequences in this sample as well. V gene TRBV2 combines with J gene TRBJ1-6, with D possibly TRBD1 on 6 matching bases. Germline values: CDR1 SNHLY, CDR2 FYNNEI. The CDR3 is made up of 13 amino acids. In nucleotides, the CDR3 is TGTGCCAGCAAACAGGGATATAATTCCCCCCTCCACTTT. Translating it yields CASKQGYNSPLHF.

The chain employs TRBV5-6 and TRBJ1-4; the match to TRBD1 covers 8 bases. Germline CDR1 SGHDT, CDR2 YYEEEE. V lost 4 bases to trimming and J lost 8 bases; unmatched junction nucleotides: 10. The CDR3 length is 15 residues. The CDR3 DNA reads TGTGCCAGCAGCGGGACAGGAAGTAGCAGGGAAAAACTGTTTTTT. Its protein is CASSGTGSSREKLFF.

The rearrangement uses TRBV6-5 and TRBJ2-7; the match to TRBD1 covers 8 bases. V lost 2 bases and J lost 5; bases outside the gene matches: 5. The CDR3 runs to 14 residues. The germline V gene has CDR1 MNHEY and CDR2 SVGAGI. The CDR3 DNA is TGTGCCAGCAGTTACGGTGACAGGGGCAACGAGCAGTACTTC. Translation gives CASSYGDRGNEQYF.

This sequence joins TRBV5-1 and TRBJ2-1, with D maybe TRBD1 (7 bases). There are 14 residues in the CDR3. The V and J ends lost 3 bases and 2 bases respectively, with 9 bases between them. Per the germline V gene, CDR1 is SGHRS and CDR2 is YFSETQ. CDR3 DNA: TGCGCCAGCAGCTCAGGGGGGCCCTACAATGAGCAGTTCTTC. This encodes CASSSGGPYNEQFF.

The chain couples TRBV30 to TRBJ2-5, with TRBD1 matching over 9 bases. CDR1 and CDR2 (germline): GTSNPN, SVGIG (reference sequence). The V segment lost 4 bases and the J segment 4 bases; nucleotides outside the gene matches: 4. The CDR3 is 13 amino acids. CDR3 sequence (DNA): TGTGCCTGGACACAGGGGGCCTCAGAGACCCAGTACTTC. Translated, it gives CAWTQGASETQYF.

V gene TRBV6-1 combines with J gene TRBJ1-2, with a tentative D call TRBD1 (5 bases). CDR1 is MNHNS and CDR2 is SASEGT in the germline V gene. The V end lost 7 bases, the J end lost 2 bases, and 17 bases lay between the germline ends. CDR3 length equals 15 residues. The CDR3 sequence: CASTPGEGLNYGYTF. DNA for the CDR3: TGTGCCAGCACCCCGGGGGAAGGGTTAAACTATGGCTACACCTTC.

The chain carries TRBV27 and TRBJ2-1, with TRBD2 matching over 7 bases. CDR1 and CDR2 from the germline V gene are MNHEY and SMNVEV (reference sequence). V trimming: 2 bases; J trimming: 9 bases; junction bases outside the gene matches: 4. CDR3 size: 13 residues. This CDR3 is CASSLEGRGEQFF. CDR3 sequence (DNA): TGTGCCAGCAGTTTAGAGGGGAGGGGTGAGCAGTTCTTC.

The chain uses TRBV14 and TRBJ1-3, with D uncertain. V gave up 1 base and J gave up 8 bases, with 12 bases separating them. The CDR3 is 14 residues long. Germline V gives CDR1 SGHDN, CDR2 FVKESK. In nucleotides, the CDR3 is TGTGCCAGCAGCCAAGCAATGAAGACTCACACCATATATTTT. Protein product: CASSQAMKTHTIYF.